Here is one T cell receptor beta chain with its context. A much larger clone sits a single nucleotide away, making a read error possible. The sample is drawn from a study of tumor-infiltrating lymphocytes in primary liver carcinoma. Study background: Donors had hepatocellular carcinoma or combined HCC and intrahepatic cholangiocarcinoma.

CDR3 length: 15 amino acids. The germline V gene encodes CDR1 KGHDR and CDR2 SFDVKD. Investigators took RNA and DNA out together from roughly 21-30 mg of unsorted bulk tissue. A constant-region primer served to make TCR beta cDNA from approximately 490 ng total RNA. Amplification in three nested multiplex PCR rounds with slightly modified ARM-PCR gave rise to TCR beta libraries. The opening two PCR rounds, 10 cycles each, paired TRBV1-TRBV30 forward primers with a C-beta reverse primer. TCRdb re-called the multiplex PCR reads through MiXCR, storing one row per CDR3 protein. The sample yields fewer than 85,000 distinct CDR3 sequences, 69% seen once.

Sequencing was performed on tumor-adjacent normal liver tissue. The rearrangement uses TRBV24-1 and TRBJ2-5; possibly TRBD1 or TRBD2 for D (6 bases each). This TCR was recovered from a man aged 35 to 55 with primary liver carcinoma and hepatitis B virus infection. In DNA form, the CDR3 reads TGTGCCACCAGTGATTGGGTCAGGGGAGGAGAGAGCCAGTACTTC. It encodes CATSDWVRGGESQYF.